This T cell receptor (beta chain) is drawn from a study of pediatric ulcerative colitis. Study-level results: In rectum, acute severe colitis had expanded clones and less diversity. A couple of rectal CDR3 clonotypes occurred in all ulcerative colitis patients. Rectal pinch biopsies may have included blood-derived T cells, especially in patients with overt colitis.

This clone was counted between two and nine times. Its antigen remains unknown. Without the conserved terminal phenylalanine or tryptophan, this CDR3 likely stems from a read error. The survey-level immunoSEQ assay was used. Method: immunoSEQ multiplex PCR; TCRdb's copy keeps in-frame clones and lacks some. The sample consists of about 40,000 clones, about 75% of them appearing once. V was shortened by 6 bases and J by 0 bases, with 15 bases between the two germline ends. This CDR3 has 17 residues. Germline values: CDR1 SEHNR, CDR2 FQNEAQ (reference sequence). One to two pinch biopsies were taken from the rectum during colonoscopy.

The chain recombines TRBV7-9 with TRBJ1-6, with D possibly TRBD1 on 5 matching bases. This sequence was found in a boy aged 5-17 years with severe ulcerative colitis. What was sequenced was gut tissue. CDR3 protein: CASRTGTCSSYNSPLHL. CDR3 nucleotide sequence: TGTGCCAGCAGAACCGGGACGTGTAGCTCCTATAATTCACCCCTCCACCTT.